The entry below describes one T cell receptor (beta chain). Germline CDR1 MNHNY, CDR2 SVGAGI (reference sequence). V was pared by 6 bases and J by 0 bases, with 5 bases of the junction left unmatched. This CDR3 is built from 15 residues. The data belong to a study of blood T cell repertoires in COVID-19. Study at large: Acute-phase and convalescent COVID-19 samples originated in the United States, Italy and Spain. T cells, B-cell-depleted T cells, or PBMCs provided the cDNA or gDNA that served as material.

The table came from immunoSEQ multiplex PCR; TCRdb's copy has only in-frame clones and leaves some out. This sample has about 250,000 clones; nearly 90% occur once, and the top ten carry under 4%. The chain combines TRBV6-6 with TRBJ2-4, with TRBD1 matching 7 bases. The sample consisted of peripheral blood. The TCR originated in a man aged 18 to 30 with active or convalescent COVID-19. CDR3 residues: CASRQGPRAKNIQYF. CDR3 nucleotide sequence: TGTGCCAGCAGACAGGGGCCCAGAGCCAAAAACATTCAGTACTTC.